The entry that follows covers one T cell receptor beta chain sequence. Its recognized antigen is unknown. No much larger clonotype is one base removed from it; base qualities were not supplied. This entry belongs to a study of PD-1 blockade in classical Hodgkin lymphoma (dated by TCRdb to the early 2020s). Context from the whole study: Nivolumab dosing was 3 mg/kg intravenously every 2 weeks, continuing until either disease progression or unacceptable toxicity. A peripheral blood immune signature of response to PD-1 blockade in classical Hodgkin lymphoma was defined using TCR beta sequencing and CyTOF.

Overall study results and their limits: Trial patients achieving complete response had baseline diversity similar to newly diagnosed patients, whereas partial responders and progressors had significantly lower diversity. The study covered only a single clinical trial cohort, and the causes of the repertoire differences, possibly disease activity or prior therapy, were still not defined. Newly diagnosed patients were reported to have lower baseline TCR diversity than healthy donors, and relapsed/refractory patients were reported to have lower baseline TCR diversity still. Patients starting nivolumab less than 1 year after ASCT had lower diversity and were excluded from later analyses to avoid confounding by immune reconstitution. CD4+ but not CD8+ TCR diversity rose significantly by C4D1 (p=0.0027 vs p=0.16), most apparent in complete responders (p=0.02).

This specimen's time point label, per the study, means: cycle 2 day 1 (C2D1) of nivolumab. Every trial patient had relapsed after autologous stem cell transplantation, and cohorts A, B and C differed in prior brentuximab vedotin exposure. The trial cohort included roughly 60 patients with relapsed/refractory classical Hodgkin lymphoma, and each patient had a best overall response of complete response, partial response or progressive disease. Trial patients were treated with single-agent nivolumab in the multi-cohort phase II CheckMate 205 trial. Best overall response was determined by an independent review committee according to the 2007 International Working Group response criteria. Trial PBMCs were collected just before the start of nivolumab (C1D1) and during therapy at cycle 2 day 1 and cycle 4 day 1. Peripheral blood was collected in 8 mL Vacutainer Cell Preparation Tubes, from which PBMCs were isolated by centrifugation and then cryopreserved.

V was cut back by 5 bases and J by 4 bases, leaving a gap of 17 bases between them. Measured from the cysteine to the phenylalanine, the CDR3 is 15 residues long. Of all the DNA, just the CDR3 is kept, 45 bases in frame from base 1. In the germline V gene (reference sequence), CDR1 corresponds to SEHNR and CDR2 to FQNEAQ. Genomic DNA was extracted with the Qiagen DNeasy kit from unsorted PBMCs and from negatively selected CD4+ and CD8+ fractions. TCR beta CDR3 regions were amplified by immunoSEQ multiplex PCR using primers annealing to V and J segments. A synthetic immune receptor repertoire was used to minimize amplification bias, and any remaining bias was removed computationally after sequencing. The study's processing was this. Custom Python scripts were used to quantify repertoire diversity as the Shannon entropy index. Unsorted, CD4+ and CD8+ repertoires were examined separately, except in combined analyses, for which CD4+ and CD8+ sequences were merged in silico. Clonal expansion was defined as a frequency increase of at least 2-fold after treatment compared with C1D1, and clones undetected at baseline were assigned a pseudocount of 0.5. Singleton clones were defined as clones with 0 or 1 copy at C1D1, and non-singleton clones were defined as clones with 2 or more copies. Clones expanded in unsorted samples were annotated as CD4+, CD8+ or unknown by matching protein sequences in sorted samples from the same patient. Wilcoxon tests were applied to paired samples to test diversity changes from C1D1 to C4D1. TCRdb holds this immuneACCESS table with in-frame rearrangements only. Some clones are missing; in checked studies, unresolved V genes explain under half, and the rest has no known cause. V, J and clone size reflect that table, while D and trimming were determined from the DNA. In all, the sample holds around 20,000 clones, and 75% to 85% of those were seen once. The biggest ten clones account for 15% to 20% of the sample.

The chain couples TRBV7-9 to TRBJ1-2; tentative D gene TRBD1, with 5 bases matching. The sequence derives from a human donor with classical Hodgkin lymphoma. The starting material was peripheral blood mononuclear cells (PBMCs), obtained before the second cycle of nivolumab. The CDR3 has the sequence CASSQETGSFYGYTF. The nucleotide sequence is given as TGTGCCAGCAGCCAGGAAACAGGTTCCTTCTATGGCTACACCTTC.